The next 14 T cell receptor delta chains were all read from a single sample in a study of gamma-delta chains in newborns, infants, children. TCRdb applied CATT to the reads for clone calling. The sample contains roughly 3,400 delta-chain clones, 1.3% of which appear only once. Sequencing was performed on blood. All receptors derive from a child who was a newborn, infant or young child, either healthy, febrile or measles-vaccinated (not recorded which).

On this clone itself: The protein TCRdb gives is from a much larger clone and does not agree with this DNA's translation at residue 15, likely a read error; the protein shown here comes from the DNA. The chain links TRDV2 to TRDJ3, with D possibly matching TRDD3 (5 bases). CDR1 and CDR2 (germline): GEAIGNYY, EKD. This CDR3 is built from 17 residues. CDR3 coding DNA: TGTGCCTGTGACCGGGGAAAAAGCTCCTGGGACACCCGACAGGTGTTTTTC. The encoded protein is CACDRGKSSWDTRQVFF.

This clone occurred a few times. This likely reflects a read error, since a far larger clone is one base away. In the same sample, other DNA sequences code for this CDR3. V and J are TRDV2 and TRDJ2, with D perhaps matching TRDD3 (5 bases). With 1 base removed from V and 7 bases from J, the gap between germline ends came to 18 bases. Germline CDR1 GEAIGNYY, CDR2 EKD. The CDR3 is 16 amino acids. The CDR3 protein is CACDTIGGGYLAQLFF. CDR3 nucleotide sequence: TGTGCCTGTGACACTATCGGCGGGGGCTACTTAGCACAACTCTTCTTT.

Of note for this clone: The TCRdb record carries a much larger clone's protein, which differs from this DNA's translation at residue 5; a read error is the likely cause, and the protein listed here is the DNA translation. The chain is built from TRDV2 and TRDJ3; 10 bases line up with TRDD3. The junction had 5 bases not matched to a gene; V was cut back by 3 bases and J by 1 base. CDR1 is GEAIGNYY and CDR2 is EKD in the germline V gene. The length of the CDR3 is 18 residues. The DNA of the CDR3 is TGTGCCTGTGACGCCTTCTGGGGGATATCCTGGGACACCCGACAGATGTTTTTC. This sequence encodes CACDAFWGISWDTRQMFF.

Turning to this clone: The protein that TCRdb holds for this DNA derives from a much larger clone and differs from the translated DNA at residue 7, which likely indicates a read error; the protein shown here is translated from the DNA. This sequence joins TRDV2 and TRDJ3; D may be TRDD3 (6 bases). The ends were cut back, 3 bases at V and 0 bases at J, with 14 bases in the middle. The CDR3 covers 18 residues. Per germline, CDR1 GEAIGNYY and CDR2 EKD. CDR3 bases: TGTGCCTGTGACTACTGGGAGATACGCTCCTGGGACACCCGACAGATGTTTTTC. This sequence encodes CACDYWEIRSWDTRQMFF.

This clone was recorded a few times. A far larger clone is one nucleotide away, so this likely arose from a read error. The sample has other DNA sequences that encode this CDR3 too. The chain couples TRDV2 to TRDJ3, with TRDD3 matching 10 bases. The CDR3 is made up of 19 amino acids. The V gene's germline CDR1 is GEAIGNYY and CDR2 EKD. V trimming: 2 bases; J trimming: 0 bases; junction bases outside the gene matches: 6. The CDR3 sequence: CACDKVLGDLSWDTRQMFF. CDR3 nucleotides: TGTGCCTGTGACAAAGTACTGGGGGATCTCTCCTGGGACACCCGACAGATGTTTTTC.

Only a few counts were recorded for this clone. Since a far larger clone is one base different, this is likely a read error. Within the sample, other DNA sequences also encode this same CDR3. J is TRDJ2 and V is TRDV2; TRDD3 matches 9 bases. Germline-derived CDR1 and CDR2 are GEAIGNYY and EKD. With V trimmed by 3 bases and J by 8 bases, 18 bases remained unmatched. This CDR3 comprises 18 residues. The CDR3 DNA reads as TGTGCCTGTGACCCCGTACTGGGGGAGTTACCCCGGACGGCACAACTCTTCTTT. The encoded protein is CACDPVLGELPRTAQLFF.

The table lists this clone with a few counts. The protein in TCRdb stems from a much larger clone and differs at residue 10 from this DNA's translation, likely a read error; here the protein is translated from the DNA. The chain links TRDV2 to TRDJ3, with TRDD3 identical over 10 bases. There are 19 residues in the CDR3. V lost 3 bases and J lost 0; bases outside the gene matches: 7. Per germline, CDR1 GEAIGNYY and CDR2 EKD. CDR3 amino acids: CACDPALGDCSWDTRQMFF. The CDR3 coding sequence is TGTGCCTGTGACCCGGCACTGGGGGATTGCTCCTGGGACACCCGACAGATGTTTTTC.

This clone appeared a few times. TCRdb's protein, taken from a much larger clone, differs from this DNA's translation at residue 16, likely owing to a read error; the protein displayed comes from the DNA. The V and J genes are TRDV3 and TRDJ3; the match to TRDD3 covers 13 bases. CDR3 length equals 18 residues. Per the germline V gene, CDR1 is TVYSNPD and CDR2 is GDNSRS (reference sequence). The CDR3 loop reads CAFAYWGIRSWDTRQVFF. In DNA form, the CDR3 reads TGTGCCTTTGCCTACTGGGGGATACGGTCCTGGGACACCCGACAGGTGTTTTTC. Using reference TRDV3 and TRDJ3 for the parts outside the CDR3, the full variable domain is CDKVTQSSPDQTVASGSEVVLLCTYDTVYSNPDLFWYRIRPDYSFQFVFYGDNSRSEGADFTQGRFSVKHILTQKAFHLVISPVRTEDSATYYCAFAYWGIRSWDTRQVFFGTGIKLFVEP.

Points on this clone: Translating this DNA gives a protein that differs at residue 10 from the TCRdb one, which belongs to a much larger clone; a read error is likely, and the protein shown is this translation. Other DNA variants within this sample encode the same CDR3. The rearrangement uses TRDV2 and TRDJ3, with TRDD3 matching 10 bases. Germline CDR1 GEAIGNYY, CDR2 EKD. This CDR3 has 17 amino acids. The CDR3 DNA reads as TGTGCCTGTGACACTGGGGGATACTCCCGGGACACCCGACAGATGTTTTTC. This sequence encodes CACDTGGYSRDTRQMFF.

This clone has just a few counts. TCRdb attributes to this sequence the protein of a much larger clone, which differs from the DNA translation at residue 3; a read error is likely, and the protein displayed is translated from the DNA. CDR3 sequence (DNA): TGTGCCTATGACAGATGGGGGATACGCTGGGACACCCGACAGATGTTTTTC. Translated, it gives CAYDRWGIRWDTRQMFF. V is TRDV2 and J is TRDJ3; the match to TRDD3 covers 11 bases. This CDR3 is 17 amino acids long. Germline CDR1 and CDR2: GEAIGNYY and EKD.

Remarks on this clone: A single base is all that separates this from a far larger clone, so a read error is likely. The chain uses TRDV2 and TRDJ3; 13 bases are a match to TRDD3. The CDR3 extends over 20 amino acids. Germline loops: CDR1 GEAIGNYY, CDR2 EKD. CDR3 loop: CACDTLGDTPGAWGTRQMFF. DNA for the CDR3: TGTGCCTGTGACACACTGGGGGATACGCCCGGGGCCTGGGGCACCCGACAGATGTTTTTC.

Notes on this clone: TCRdb lists the protein of a much larger clone for this DNA, which differs at residue 3, so this is likely a read error; the protein given here is translated from the DNA itself. The gene calls are TRDV2 and TRDJ2; D call uncertain. There are 17 residues in the CDR3. The V gene's germline CDR1 is GEAIGNYY and CDR2 EKD. CDR3 DNA sequence: TGTGCCCGTGACACCGATCCTCCCGCTAGGGGGACAGCACAACTCTTCTTT. Protein product: CARDTDPPARGTAQLFF.

Note on this clone: TCRdb lists the protein of a much larger clone for this DNA, which differs at residue 7, so this is likely a read error; the protein given here is translated from the DNA itself. Other DNA sequences in the same sample also yield this CDR3. V gene TRDV2 combines with J gene TRDJ3; 9 bases map to TRDD3. The CDR3 consists of 16 residues. The germline CDR1 and CDR2 sequences are GEAIGNYY and EKD. The junction had 6 bases not matched to a gene; V was cut back by 7 bases and J by 3 bases. CDR3 protein: CACDWGTRWDTRQMFF. DNA for the CDR3: TGTGCCTGCGACTGGGGGACACGCTGGGACACCCGACAGATGTTTTTC.

This clone was detected a few times. A far larger clone differs by one base, so this is likely a read error. This CDR3 is also generated by other DNA sequences in the sample. V is TRDV2 and J is TRDJ3; a possible D gene is TRDD3 (5 bases). This CDR3 spans 17 amino acids. Germline lookup yields CDR1 GEAIGNYY and CDR2 EKD. CDR3 protein: CACDRGKSSWDTRQMFF. CDR3 coding DNA: TGTGCCTGTGACCGGGGAAAAAGCTCCTGGGACACCCGGCAGATGTTTTTC.